One T cell receptor beta chain is described in this entry. This sample is drawn from a study of blood T cells in healthy people across ages. Through a sample-barcoded 5' primer and a J-beta primer mix, a second PCR was run for roughly 7 to 12 cycles. TCRdb itself ran the 5' RACE reads through MiXCR, one entry per CDR3 protein. This sample has about a million distinct CDR3 sequences, with around 48% found just once. Germline loops: CDR1 SGDLS, CDR2 YYNGEE. With V trimmed by 7 bases and J by 6 bases, 9 bases remained unmatched. This CDR3 has 14 residues. V usage is TRBV9 and J usage is TRBJ2-1; 8 nucleotides agree with TRBD1. This TCR was sampled from a man aged 25-45 years in good health. The sample consisted of blood. The CDR3 sequence: CASQGRGLPNEQFF. CDR3 coding DNA: TGTGCCAGCCAGGGCAGGGGGCTTCCCAATGAGCAGTTCTTC.